The 17 T cell receptor beta chains given below trace back to one sample, sequenced in a study of blood T cells in healthy people across ages. Alongside a J-beta primer mix, a sample-barcoded 5' primer served in a second PCR lasting about 6 to 11 cycles. TCRdb reprocessed the 5' RACE reads via MiXCR and lists one record per CDR3 protein. The sample shows about 1.8 million distinct CDR3 sequences, just under 50% of them seen only once. Sequenced sample: blood. These receptor sequences come from a woman between 35 and 50 years old in good health.

In this sample, this clonotype turned up a few times. The chain combines TRBV7-2 with TRBJ1-2, with D perhaps matching TRBD1 (5 bases). Per the germline V gene, CDR1 is SGHTA and CDR2 is FQGNSA. V lost 6 bases and J lost 8, with 19 bases in between. CDR3 length: 14 amino acids. This chain's CDR3 is CASSSLWGSRGYTF. As DNA, the CDR3 is TGTGCCAGCAGTTCTTTATGGGGGTCGAGAGGCTACACCTTC.

The chain carries TRBV27 and TRBJ2-7; D is unresolved. Germline V gives CDR1 MNHEY, CDR2 SMNVEV (reference sequence). This CDR3 contains 13 residues. Trimming shortened V by 5 bases and J by 3 bases, and 11 bases separated the two germline ends. CDR3 amino acids: CASSHSVIYEQYF. As DNA, the CDR3 is TGTGCCAGCAGTCATTCCGTCATCTACGAGCAGTACTTC.

CDR3 sequence reads: CASSRRTVLYGYTF. The DNA for the CDR3 is TGTGCCAGCAGCAGACGGACAGTCTTGTACGGCTACACCTTC. The J gene is TRBJ1-2, the V gene TRBV7-2; a weak D match, TRBD1 (6 bases). Germline CDR1 and CDR2: SGHTA and FQGNSA. CDR3 size: 14 residues. V was shortened by 5 bases and J by 8 bases, with 18 bases between the two germline ends.

The chain couples TRBV7-8 to TRBJ2-5; 7 nucleotides match TRBD2. Germline CDR1 reads SGHVS; CDR2 reads FQNEAQ. V shed 8 bases, J shed 11 bases, and the junction held 17 bases outside the gene matches. CDR3 length equals 14 residues. The chain's CDR3 is CASGRAGILREQYF. As DNA, the CDR3 is TGTGCCAGCGGGAGGGCGGGAATCCTTAGGGAGCAGTACTTC.

A few counts support this clonotype. The gene calls are TRBV10-3 and TRBJ1-2; D gene uncertain. Deletions cut 6 bases from V and 6 bases from J, with 11 bases between. The CDR3 spans 12 residues. Germline V gene data show CDR1 as ENHRY and CDR2 as SYGVKD. The CDR3 DNA reads TGTGCCATCAGACGTGATAGGGATGGCTACACCTTC. Its translation: CAIRRDRDGYTF.

The chain has TRBV6-1 and TRBJ1-1; 7 nucleotides agree with TRBD1. This CDR3 comprises 15 residues. The germline V gene encodes CDR1 MNHNS and CDR2 SASEGT. With 2 bases clipped from V and 2 bases from J, the junction kept 5 bases outside the gene matches. As DNA, the CDR3 is TGTGCCAGCAGTGAATACAACAGGGGCAACACTGAAGCTTTCTTT. Its protein product is CASSEYNRGNTEAFF.

This sequence joins TRBV12-3 or TRBV12-4 and TRBJ2-4; the match to TRBD2 covers 15 bases. The better agreement between TRBJ2-5 and the DNA end casts doubt on the J call. This CDR3 is built from 18 residues. The CDR3 spells CASSLVGLAGGRLETQYF. CDR3 DNA sequence: TGTGCCAGCAGTTTGGTGGGACTAGCGGGGGGCAGGTTGGAGACCCAGTACTTC.

This clonotype appeared once. The rearrangement uses TRBV7-9 and TRBJ2-1, with TRBD2 identical over 11 bases. CDR1 and CDR2 from the germline V gene are SEHNR and FQNEAQ (reference sequence). The CDR3 is 17 residues long. With V trimmed by 5 bases and J by 4 bases, 10 bases remained unmatched. In nucleotides, the CDR3 is TGTGCCAGCAGCGGTTTTAGCGGGGGGGATACATACAATGAGCAGTTCTTC. It yields the protein CASSGFSGGDTYNEQFF.

The table lists this clonotype with a few counts. The chain joins TRBV4-1 to TRBJ2-7; TRBD1 matches 9 bases. Per the germline V gene, CDR1 is MGHRA and CDR2 is YSYEKL. Losses at the gene ends were 4 bases for V and 5 bases for J; bases not matched to a gene: 6. CDR3 length: 14 amino acids. The CDR3 DNA reads as TGCGCCAGCAGCCCGGGACAGGGCCCCCACGAGCAGTACTTC. Protein: CASSPGQGPHEQYF.

This clonotype was seen more than once but under ten times. The chain employs TRBV28 and TRBJ1-6; D gene ambiguous. This CDR3 contains 13 residues. The V gene lost 8 bases and the J gene lost 6 bases, with 11 bases spanning the gap. Per germline, CDR1 MDHEN and CDR2 SYDVKM. CDR3 loop: CASRRTVNSPLHF. CDR3 DNA sequence: TGTGCCAGCCGGAGGACGGTTAATTCACCCCTCCACTTT.

This clonotype came up a few times. The chain combines TRBV29-1 with TRBJ2-3, with D possibly being TRBD2 (5 bases). From germline, CDR1 is SQVTM and CDR2 ANQGSEA. Trimming removed 6 bases at V and 9 bases at J, with 13 bases between. The CDR3 covers 11 residues. As DNA, the CDR3 is TGCAGCGTGCCGAGCCCGGGGACGCAGTATTTT. Protein sequence: CSVPSPGTQYF.

The chain carries TRBV6-2 or TRBV6-3 and TRBJ2-7; 12 nucleotides match TRBD1. The V gene's germline CDR1 is MNHEY and CDR2 SVGEGT. Losses at the gene ends were 6 bases for V and 4 bases for J; bases not matched to a gene: 13. The CDR3 is 17 residues long. The DNA of the CDR3 is TGTGCCAGCAGGCCGGGACAGGGGGCCGCGGGAGGTTACGAGCAGTACTTC. Amino acid sequence: CASRPGQGAAGGYEQYF.

This chain joins TRBV29-1 and TRBJ1-2, with 10 positions matching TRBD1. The CDR3 spans 16 residues. V lost 2 bases to trimming and J lost 3 bases; unmatched junction nucleotides: 9. Germline-derived CDR1 and CDR2 are SQVTM and ANQGSEA. In DNA, the CDR3 is TGCAGCGTTGAAAAGGGACAGGGGATGGGAGACTATGGCTACACCTTC. Its protein product is CSVEKGQGMGDYGYTF.

This chain joins TRBV29-1 and TRBJ2-3; D is possibly TRBD2 (5 bases). The germline gives CDR1 SQVTM, CDR2 ANQGSEA. The CDR3 loop spans 14 amino acids. The germline V and J ends were trimmed by 7 bases and 0 bases, with 14 bases remaining between them. CDR3 bases: TGCAGCGCCGACGGCGGGCTCAGCACAGATACGCAGTATTTT. Residues: CSADGGLSTDTQYF.

The chain employs TRBV7-9 and TRBJ2-5; possible D gene TRBD1, 6 bases. The DNA end favors TRBJ2-7, so the J call may be wrong. This CDR3 has 14 residues. Germline values: CDR1 SEHNR, CDR2 FQNEAQ (reference sequence). CDR3 loop: CASSLATPGDEQYF. In DNA, the CDR3 is TGTGCCAGCAGCTTAGCGACTCCAGGGGACGAGCAGTACTTC.

This clonotype was counted ten times or more. This chain links TRBV10-3 with TRBJ2-5, with D possibly matching TRBD2 (6 bases). Germline CDR1 ENHRY, CDR2 SYGVKD. This CDR3 is built from 14 residues. Trimming took 2 bases from V and 5 from J, leaving 12 bases between them. In DNA, the CDR3 is TGTGCCATCAGTGAGCATCCGGGGAGGGAGACCCAGTACTTC. Amino acid sequence: CAISEHPGRETQYF.

The table lists this clonotype with a count of one. This chain joins TRBV28 and TRBJ2-1; 10 nucleotides match TRBD1. CDR1 is MDHEN and CDR2 is SYDVKM in the germline V gene. The V segment lost 8 bases and the J segment 9 bases; nucleotides outside the gene matches: 10. This CDR3 region has 14 residues. CDR3 DNA sequence: TGTGCCAGCCGGACAGGGGGGATCAGTAGTGAGCAGTTCTTC. This codes for CASRTGGISSEQFF. The entire variable domain, with the rest obtained from reference TRBV28 and TRBJ2-1, is as follows: DVKVTQSSRYLVKRTGEKVFLECVQDMDHENMFWYRQDPGLGLRLIYFSYDVKMKEKGDIPEGYSVSREKKERFSLILESASTNQTSMYLCASRTGGISSEQFFGPGTRLTVL.